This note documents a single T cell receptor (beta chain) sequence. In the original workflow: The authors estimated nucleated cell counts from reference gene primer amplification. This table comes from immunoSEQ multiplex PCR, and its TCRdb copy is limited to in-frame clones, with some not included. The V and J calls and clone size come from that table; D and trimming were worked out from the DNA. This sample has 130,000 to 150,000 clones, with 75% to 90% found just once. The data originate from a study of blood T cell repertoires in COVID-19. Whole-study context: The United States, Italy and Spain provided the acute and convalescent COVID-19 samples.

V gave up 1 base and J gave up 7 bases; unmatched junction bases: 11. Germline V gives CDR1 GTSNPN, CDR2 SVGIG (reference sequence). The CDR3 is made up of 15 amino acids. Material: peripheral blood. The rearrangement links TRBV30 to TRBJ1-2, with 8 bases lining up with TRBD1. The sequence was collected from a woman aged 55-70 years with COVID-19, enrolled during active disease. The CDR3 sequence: CAWSGPGQGGRGYTF. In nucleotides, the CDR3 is TGTGCCTGGAGTGGACCCGGACAGGGCGGACGTGGCTACACCTTC.